This TCR beta chain was recorded in a study of beta chain features in type 1 diabetes. Study-wide context: Analysis included 100 million to 110 million sorted cells drawn from all samples.

In regard to this clone: Its antigen is not known.

Sorted populations all exceeded 95% purity. Germline CDR1 is MNHEY and CDR2 is SVGAGI. CDR3 length: 12 residues. With 10 bases removed from V and 0 bases from J, the gap between germline ends came to 9 bases. Study findings and constraints: In all four CD4+ subsets, TCRB CDR3 length was significantly, moderately reduced in type 1 diabetes. PCR might show a preference for shorter templates, equally across patients and controls. In type 1 diabetes patients, VDJ junctions had fewer insertions; deletions at these junctions were more frequent.

The entirety of the isolated RNA underwent reverse transcription, so expressed TCRB transcripts were sequenced. The repertoire was sequenced with immunoSEQ multiplex PCR; TCRdb's copy has only in-frame clones and lacks some. This table holds 120,000 or so clones, 15% to 20% found once. The specimen was central memory CD4+ T cells from blood. V and J are TRBV6-5 and TRBJ2-5, with a weak D call TRBD2 (5 bases). This sequence originates from a young man with type 1 diabetes. The CDR3 sequence: CATGLYQETQYF. CDR3 coding DNA: TGTGCCACCGGACTGTACCAAGAGACCCAGTACTTC.